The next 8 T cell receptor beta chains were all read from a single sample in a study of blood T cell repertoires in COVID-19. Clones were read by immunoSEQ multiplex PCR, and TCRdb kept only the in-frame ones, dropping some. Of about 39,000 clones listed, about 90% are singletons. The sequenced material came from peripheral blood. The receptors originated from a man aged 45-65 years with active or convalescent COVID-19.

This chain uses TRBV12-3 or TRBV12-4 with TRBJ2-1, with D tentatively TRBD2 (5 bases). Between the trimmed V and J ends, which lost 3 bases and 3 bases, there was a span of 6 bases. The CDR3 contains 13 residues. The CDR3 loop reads CASSLGVYNEQFF. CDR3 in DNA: TGTGCCAGCAGTTTGGGAGTCTACAATGAGCAGTTCTTC.

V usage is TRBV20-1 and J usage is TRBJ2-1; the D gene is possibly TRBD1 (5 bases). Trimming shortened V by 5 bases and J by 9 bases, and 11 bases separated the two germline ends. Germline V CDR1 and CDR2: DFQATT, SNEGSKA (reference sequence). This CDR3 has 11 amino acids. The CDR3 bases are TGCAGTGCTGCCCAGGGAACTGAGCAGTTCTTC. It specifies CSAAQGTEQFF.

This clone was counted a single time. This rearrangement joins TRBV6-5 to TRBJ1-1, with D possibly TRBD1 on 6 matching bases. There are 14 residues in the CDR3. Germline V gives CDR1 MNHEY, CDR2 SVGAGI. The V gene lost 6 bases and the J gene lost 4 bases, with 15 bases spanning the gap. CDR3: CASRTWTEVTEAFF. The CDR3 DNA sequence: TGTGCCAGCAGAACCTGGACAGAAGTCACTGAAGCTTTCTTT.

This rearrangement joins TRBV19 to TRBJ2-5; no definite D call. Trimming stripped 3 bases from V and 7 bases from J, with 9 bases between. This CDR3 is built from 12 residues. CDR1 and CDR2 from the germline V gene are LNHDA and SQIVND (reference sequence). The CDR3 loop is CASSMAVGTQYF. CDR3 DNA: TGTGCCAGTAGTATGGCGGTAGGGACCCAGTACTTC. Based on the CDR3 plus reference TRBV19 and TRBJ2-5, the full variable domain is DGGITQSPKYLFRKEGQNVTLSCEQNLNHDAMYWYRQDPGQGLRLIYYSQIVNDFQKGDIAEGYSVSREKKESFPLTVTSAQKNPTAFYLCASSMAVGTQYFGPGTRLLVL.

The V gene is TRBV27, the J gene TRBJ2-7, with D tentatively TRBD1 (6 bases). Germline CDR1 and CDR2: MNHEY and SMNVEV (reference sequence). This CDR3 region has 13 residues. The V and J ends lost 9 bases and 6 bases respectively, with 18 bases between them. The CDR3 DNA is TGTGCCAGTTCGGCCTGGGGACAAGGCGAGCAGTACTTC. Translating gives CASSAWGQGEQYF.

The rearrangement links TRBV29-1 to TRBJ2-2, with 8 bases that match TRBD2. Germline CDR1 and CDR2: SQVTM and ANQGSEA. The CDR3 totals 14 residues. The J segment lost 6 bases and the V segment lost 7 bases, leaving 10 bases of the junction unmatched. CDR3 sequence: CSAAPRTSPGELFF. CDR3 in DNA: TGCAGCGCCGCCCCCCGGACTAGCCCCGGGGAGCTGTTTTTT.

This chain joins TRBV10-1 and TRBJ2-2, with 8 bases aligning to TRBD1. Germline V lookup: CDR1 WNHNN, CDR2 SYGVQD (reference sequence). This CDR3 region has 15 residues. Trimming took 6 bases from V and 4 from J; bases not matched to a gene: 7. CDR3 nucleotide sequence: TGCGCCAGCAGGGAGACAGGGGCTGGCACCGGGGAGCTGTTTTTT. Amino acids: CASRETGAGTGELFF.

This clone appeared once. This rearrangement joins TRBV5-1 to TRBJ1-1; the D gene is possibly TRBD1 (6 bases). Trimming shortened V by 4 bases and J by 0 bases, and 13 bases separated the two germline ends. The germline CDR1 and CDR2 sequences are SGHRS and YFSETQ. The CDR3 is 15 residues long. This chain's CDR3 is CASSDRGQMNTEAFF. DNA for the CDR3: TGCGCCAGCAGCGACAGAGGACAGATGAACACTGAAGCTTTCTTT.